This T cell receptor (beta chain) was obtained from a study of cytomegalovirus exposure and HLA in healthy donors. Study-level results: Most of the TCR beta V segments (in an earlier analysis) were productive either about 87% or about 30% of the time. When the data were analyzed later, several of the most significant clusters appeared to be linked to common viral pathogens.

The PCR made use of 60 Vbeta and 13 Jbeta primers. TCRdb's copy holds only in-frame clones and misses some; the assay was immunoSEQ multiplex PCR. The repertoire has some 150,000 clones, 64% of them found once; the top ten carry about 3%. For this clone: Its specificity is unknown.

Trimming removed 3 bases at V and 9 bases at J, with 21 bases between. Germline values: CDR1 GTSNPN, CDR2 SVGIG (reference sequence). The CDR3 is 15 amino acids. The sequenced material came from PBMCs. The receptor comes from a woman aged 25-40 years in good health and CMV-seropositive. The chain uses TRBV30 and TRBJ1-5; TRBD1 might be the D (6 bases). The chain's CDR3 is CAWSPGGAGERPQHF. The CDR3 region has the DNA TGTGCCTGGAGCCCCGGGGGGGCGGGTGAGCGGCCCCAGCATTTT.